This TCR beta chain originates from a study of T cells in Graves' hyperthyroidism and ophthalmopathy. This blood was taken when hyperthyroidism was first diagnosed, before any ophthalmopathy symptoms existed. PBMCs stemmed from more than 7.5 ml fresh peripheral blood. For this clonotype: Its antigen is unidentified.

Study-level results: Most thyroid clonotypes expanded above 0.001 were also detected in blood.

V shed 7 bases, J shed 7 bases, and the junction held 9 bases outside the gene matches. Germline V gene lookup returns CDR1 SQVTM and CDR2 ANQGSEA. The CDR3 length is 12 residues. RNA transcripts served as the template for amplifying TCR beta CDR3 regions. In the first-round RT-PCR of the TCR CDR3, the HTBI primer set was used. Using its own MiXCR run on the multiplex PCR reads, TCRdb lists one record per CDR3 protein. Counted here are 370,000 or so distinct CDR3 sequences, approximately 13% occurring once; the ten biggest clones make up 20% to 25%. The sequencing sample was made of blood. The chain has TRBV29-1 and TRBJ1-2; 7 positions match TRBD1. This sequence was found in a man in his thirties or forties with Graves' hyperthyroidism that later progressed to Graves' ophthalmopathy. The CDR3 is CSGRQGIGGYTF. DNA for the CDR3: TGCAGCGGGAGACAGGGAATTGGTGGCTACACCTTC.